This TCR beta chain was observed in a study of blood T cell repertoires in COVID-19. Study details: Nucleic acid was either cDNA or gDNA, and it came from T cells, B-cell-depleted T cells, or PBMCs.

Some clones are missing from TCRdb's copy, which holds only in-frame ones; the method was immunoSEQ multiplex PCR. The sample comprises some 180,000 clones, about four fifths of which are singletons, and approximately 11% rests with the top ten. The CDR3 loop spans 13 amino acids. The ends were cut back, 0 bases at V and 7 bases at J, with 8 bases in the middle. From germline, CDR1 is SGHNT and CDR2 YYREEE (reference sequence). This clone was observed a few times. The sample was peripheral blood. The chain uses TRBV5-4 and TRBJ1-5; D is unclear. The clonotype originates from a man aged 65 to 85 with active or convalescent COVID-19. CDR3 amino acids: CASSLDSGQPQHF. For the CDR3, the DNA is TGTGCCAGCAGCTTGGACAGCGGACAGCCCCAGCATTTT.